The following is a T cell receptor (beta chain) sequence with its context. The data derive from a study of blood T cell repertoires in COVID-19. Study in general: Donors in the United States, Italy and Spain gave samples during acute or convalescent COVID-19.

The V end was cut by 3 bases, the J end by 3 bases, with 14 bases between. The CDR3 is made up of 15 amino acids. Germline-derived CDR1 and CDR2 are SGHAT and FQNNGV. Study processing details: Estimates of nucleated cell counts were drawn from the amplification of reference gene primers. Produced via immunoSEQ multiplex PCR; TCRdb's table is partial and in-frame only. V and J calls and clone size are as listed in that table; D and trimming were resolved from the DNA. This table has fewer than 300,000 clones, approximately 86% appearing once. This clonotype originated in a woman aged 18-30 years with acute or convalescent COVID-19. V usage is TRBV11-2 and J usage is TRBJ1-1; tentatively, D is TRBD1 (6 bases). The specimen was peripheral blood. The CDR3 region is CASSLGNRADTEAFF. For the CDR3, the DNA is TGTGCCAGCAGCTTGGGCAACAGGGCGGACACTGAAGCTTTCTTT. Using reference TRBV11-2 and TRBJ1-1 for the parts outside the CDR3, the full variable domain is EAGVAQSPRYKIIEKRQSVAFWCNPISGHATLYWYQQILGQGPKLLIQFQNNGVVDDSQLPKDRFSAERLKGVDSTLKIQPAKLEDSAVYLCASSLGNRADTEAFFGQGTRLTVV.